This is a list of T cell receptor beta chains from one sample in a study of T cell responses to AZD1222 COVID-19 vaccine. The method was immunoSEQ multiplex PCR; TCRdb's version includes in-frame clones alone and lacks a portion of them. The sample contains about 96,000 clones, about 90% of which appear only once. The sequencing used peripheral blood, collected on day 0 of MenACWY control vaccination. Receptors were obtained from an adult in good health. The CDR3 runs from the conserved cysteine through the conserved F or W. A D gene is named only where the DNA matches it firmly. Part of the rows lack a size; the others show once, few, many or a class for expanded clones.

D,size,J,V,CDR3,DNA
TRBD1,.,TRBJ1-5,TRBV27,CASSPRTGGWNQPQHF,TGTGCCAGCAGTCCAAGGACAGGGGGCTGGAATCAGCCCCAGCATTTT
.,.,TRBJ2-2,TRBV6-5,CASSPRLGELFF,TGTGCCAGCAGTCCCAGATTAGGGGAGCTGTTTTTT
TRBD1,.,TRBJ2-5,TRBV2,CASSRGTGLETQYF,TGTGCCAGCAGTAGGGGGACAGGGTTGGAGACCCAGTACTTC
.,.,TRBJ2-7,TRBV5-1,CASSPLGYEQYF,TGCGCCAGCAGCCCGTTGGGCTACGAGCAGTACTTC
.,.,TRBJ1-1,TRBV5-6,CASSFVGGAEAFF,TGTGCCAGCAGCTTCGTGGGCGGGGCCGAAGCTTTCTTT
.,.,TRBJ1-6,TRBV7-2,CASSTVGAGVSPLHF,TGTGCCAGCAGCACGGTGGGGGCTGGGGTTTCACCCCTCCACTTT
.,.,TRBJ2-7,TRBV11-2,CASSLDRGSYEQYF,TGTGCCAGCAGCTTAGACAGGGGATCCTACGAGCAGTACTTC
.,once,TRBJ1-1,TRBV4-3,CASSQDPGPLREAFF,TGCGCCAGCAGCCAAGATCCAGGGCCGCTCCGTGAAGCTTTCTTT
.,.,TRBJ1-1,TRBV3-1/TRBV3-2,CASSHLRPNTEAFF,TGTGCCAGCAGCCACCTCCGACCGAACACTGAAGCTTTCTTT
.,.,TRBJ1-4,TRBV6-5,CASIAGVANEKLFF,TGTGCCAGCATCGCAGGGGTTGCTAATGAAAAACTGTTTTTT
.,.,TRBJ1-6,TRBV24-1,CATSAGQNSPLHF,TGTGCCACCAGTGCCGGACAGAATTCACCCCTCCACTTT
.,few,TRBJ2-6,TRBV5-1,CASSLLLSGANVLTF,TGCGCCAGCAGCTTGTTATTATCTGGGGCCAACGTCCTGACTTTC
.,.,TRBJ1-1,TRBV7-9,CASSSKMNTEAFF,TGTGCCAGCAGCTCAAAAATGAACACTGAAGCTTTCTTT
TRBD1,once,TRBJ1-2,TRBV10-1,CASSRDRDLNYGYTF,TGCGCCAGCAGTCGTGACAGGGACCTAAACTATGGCTACACCTTC
TRBD2,.,TRBJ2-1,TRBV18,CASSPIAGEGFAEQFF,TGTGCCAGCTCACCAATAGCGGGGGAGGGGTTCGCGGAGCAGTTCTTC
.,.,TRBJ1-4,TRBV7-9,CASSLAAVREKLFF,TGTGCCAGCAGCTTAGCGGCTGTTCGGGAAAAACTGTTTTTT
TRBD1,.,TRBJ1-4,TRBV6-5,CASRQQGGLEKLFF,TGTGCCAGCAGGCAGCAAGGGGGCCTTGAAAAACTGTTTTTT
TRBD1,few,TRBJ1-2,TRBV29-1,CSVEQGDSYGYTF,TGCAGCGTTGAACAGGGGGACAGCTATGGCTACACCTTC
.,.,TRBJ1-4,TRBV4-3,CASAWTPNEKLFF,TGCGCCAGCGCGTGGACCCCTAATGAAAAACTGTTTTTT
.,once,TRBJ1-5,TRBV6-2/TRBV6-3,CASSYSGSTYSNQPQHF,TGTGCCAGCAGTTACTCGGGATCTACTTATAGCAATCAGCCCCAGCATTTT
.,.,TRBJ1-4,TRBV18,CASSPGQLNEKLFF,TGTGCCAGCTCACCGGGCCAGCTAAATGAAAAACTGTTTTTT
.,.,TRBJ1-5,TRBV7-3,CASSPRGGQPQHF,TGTGCCAGCAGCCCGCGGGGGGGTCAGCCCCAGCATTTT
TRBD2,.,TRBJ2-5,TRBV7-6,CASSLVAGGETQYF,TGTGCCAGCAGCTTAGTAGCGGGTGGAGAGACCCAGTACTTC
.,once,TRBJ1-2,TRBV10-3,CAISAQDTNYGYTF,TGTGCCATCAGCGCACAGGACACCAACTATGGCTACACCTTC
TRBD2,.,TRBJ2-5,TRBV7-2,CASSLVPGGVGTQYF,TGTGCCAGCAGCTTGGTCCCCGGGGGGGTGGGGACCCAGTACTTC
.,.,TRBJ1-1,TRBV5-1,CASSAGAGTMNTEAFF,TGCGCCAGCAGCGCCGGCGCAGGGACCATGAACACTGAAGCTTTCTTT
.,.,TRBJ1-1,TRBV6-1,CASSDSLNTEAFF,TGTGCCAGCAGTGATTCGTTGAACACTGAAGCTTTCTTT
.,.,TRBJ1-2,TRBV4-2,CASSRYQQTGQNYGYTF,TGTGCCAGCAGCCGCTATCAACAAACCGGACAAAACTATGGCTACACCTTC
.,.,TRBJ1-4,TRBV28,CASSLNPSRINEKLFF,TGTGCCAGCAGTTTAAACCCCAGCAGGATAAATGAAAAACTGTTTTTT
.,.,TRBJ2-7,TRBV2,CASSERRLPFEQYF,TGTGCCAGCAGTGAACGCAGGTTACCGTTCGAGCAGTACTTC
TRBD1,.,TRBJ1-5,TRBV10-2,CASSLTGGSNQPQHF,TGCGCCAGCAGTCTAACAGGGGGGAGCAATCAGCCCCAGCATTTT
.,.,TRBJ2-5,TRBV6-5,CASSLTGAGMETQYF,TGTGCCAGCAGTCTTACAGGGGCGGGGATGGAGACCCAGTACTTC
.,.,TRBJ1-2,TRBV6-5,CASSLGHQDYGYTF,TGTGCCAGCAGCTTGGGACATCAAGACTATGGCTACACCTTC
.,.,TRBJ1-3,TRBV7-3,CASSLEGDSGNTIYF,TGTGCCAGCAGCTTAGAGGGGGACTCTGGAAACACCATATATTTT
.,once,TRBJ2-3,TRBV6-5,CASTGRNTDTQYF,TGTGCCAGCACGGGGCGGAACACAGATACGCAGTATTTT
.,.,TRBJ2-7,TRBV28,CASSSRQVHYYEQYF,TGTGCCAGCTCTTCCCGACAGGTCCATTACTACGAGCAGTACTTC
TRBD2,.,TRBJ2-7,TRBV7-2,CASSPPGLAGSDEQYF,TGTGCCAGCAGCCCCCCCGGACTAGCGGGGTCGGACGAGCAGTACTTC
.,.,TRBJ2-5,TRBV18,CASSPASSYQETQYF,TGTGCCAGCTCACCAGCCAGCTCGTACCAAGAGACCCAGTACTTC
.,.,TRBJ2-2,TRBV5-6,CASSPLGSDTGELFF,TGTGCCAGCAGTCCCCTCGGGAGTGACACCGGGGAGCTGTTTTTT
.,.,TRBJ2-3,TRBV7-2,CASSLVSDTQYF,TGTGCCAGCAGCTTAGTCTCCGATACGCAGTATTTT
TRBD1,.,TRBJ2-5,TRBV7-2,CASSLGTGGWRQETQYF,TGTGCCAGCAGCCTCGGGACAGGGGGTTGGAGGCAAGAGACCCAGTACTTC
.,.,TRBJ1-5,TRBV7-9,CASSEGYSNQPQHF,TGTGCCAGCAGCGAGGGGTATAGCAATCAGCCCCAGCATTTT
TRBD2,.,TRBJ2-5,TRBV15,CATSRAGGLPQETQYF,TGTGCCACCAGCAGGGCGGGGGGGCTACCCCAAGAGACCCAGTACTTC
.,.,TRBJ1-5,TRBV10-3,CAISGSNQPQHF,TGTGCCATCAGCGGTAGCAATCAGCCCCAGCATTTT
.,.,TRBJ1-2,TRBV28,CASSLQQGTRGYTF,TGTGCCAGCAGTTTACAACAGGGAACGAGGGGCTACACCTTC
.,.,TRBJ2-7,TRBV5-8,CASSLAGAGYEQYF,TGTGCCAGCAGCTTGGCGGGGGCTGGGTACGAGCAGTACTTC